The 18 T cell receptor beta chains below come from one sample, sequenced in a study of OX40 agonist ivuxolimab in advanced cancers. Some clones are missing from TCRdb's copy, which holds only in-frame ones; the method was immunoSEQ multiplex PCR. Here the sample spans about 64,000 clones, 87% being singletons. Sequencing was performed on CD4+ or CD8+ T cells sorted from blood, taken in a trial of the OX40 agonist ivuxolimab. All receptors derive from an adult with an advanced solid tumor such as melanoma, head and neck, liver or kidney cancer.

V and J are TRBV5-1 and TRBJ2-7; D is ambiguous. Trimming removed 0 bases at V and 2 bases at J, with 6 bases between. The V gene's germline CDR1 is SGHRS and CDR2 YFSETQ. The CDR3 spans 13 residues. This chain's CDR3 is CASSLEGPYEQYF. In DNA, the CDR3 is TGCGCCAGCAGCTTGGAAGGGCCCTACGAGCAGTACTTC.

The genes are TRBV4-1 and TRBJ2-5; D is possibly TRBD2 (5 bases). The end of the DNA is better explained by TRBJ2-7, so the J call may be wrong. Looked up from germline, CDR1 is MGHRA and CDR2 is YSYEKL. This CDR3 region has 15 residues. The CDR3 DNA follows: TGCGCCAGCAGCCAAGCCGACTACCTCTCCTACGAGCAGTACTTC. The encoded protein is CASSQADYLSYEQYF.

This chain connects TRBV5-1 to TRBJ2-4; D is uncertain. Germline-derived CDR1 and CDR2 are SGHRS and YFSETQ. The CDR3 is 14 residues long. The germline V and J ends were trimmed by 2 bases and 1 base, with 7 bases remaining between them. CDR3 coding DNA: TGCGCCAGCAGCTTCGGGTCGGCCAAAAACATTCAGTACTTC. It translates to CASSFGSAKNIQYF.

The V gene is TRBV4-3, the J gene TRBJ2-7, with a weak D call TRBD1 (5 bases). This CDR3 spans 15 amino acids. The V and J ends lost 0 bases and 7 bases respectively, with 16 bases between them. CDR1 and CDR2 (germline): LGHNA, YSLEER. CDR3: CASSQDFPGAREQYF. For the CDR3, the DNA is TGCGCCAGCAGCCAAGATTTCCCTGGGGCGAGGGAGCAGTACTTC.

V and J are TRBV4-2 and TRBJ2-7, with 13 bases lining up with TRBD2. V trimming: 5 bases; J trimming: 1 base; junction bases outside the gene matches: 17. Germline V lookup: CDR1 LGHNA, CDR2 YNFKEQ. The CDR3 length is 20 residues. DNA of the CDR3: TGTGCCAGCAGCGAGGGACTAGCGGGATCCGGTACGGGTAGTTCCTACGAGCAGTACTTC. Amino acids: CASSEGLAGSGTGSSYEQYF.

The CDR3 DNA is TGCAGCGTTTCGGACAGGGCCCAAGAGACCCAGTACTTC. Its translation: CSVSDRAQETQYF. The chain links TRBV29-1 to TRBJ2-5; 8 bases line up with TRBD1. V gave up 5 bases and J gave up 1 base; unmatched junction bases: 3. This CDR3 has 13 amino acids. Germline V gene sequence: CDR1 SQVTM, CDR2 ANQGSEA.

The chain recombines TRBV9 with TRBJ2-6; TRBD2 might be the D (6 bases). CDR1 is SGDLS, CDR2 YYNGEE, per germline. CDR3 length: 18 residues. Deletions cut 4 bases from V and 5 bases from J, with 22 bases between. CDR3 residues: CASSPRGGSLFWANVLTF. In nucleotides, the CDR3 is TGTGCCAGCAGCCCCCGGGGAGGAAGTTTATTCTGGGCCAACGTCCTGACTTTC.

With regard to this clone: Other DNA sequences in the same sample also yield this CDR3. The V and J genes are TRBV19 and TRBJ1-1; 11 positions agree with TRBD1. V lost 7 bases, J lost 13 bases, and 14 bases stayed unmatched. CDR1 LNHDA and CDR2 SQIVND come from the germline V gene (reference sequence). The CDR3 runs 14 residues. The CDR3, as DNA: TGTGCCAGTATTCCGGACAGGGGGCGCCCTCGCCATTTCTTT. As protein: CASIPDRGRPRHFF.

This clone has only one observation. The rearrangement uses TRBV6-5 and TRBJ1-3; D remains ambiguous. From germline, CDR1 is MNHEY and CDR2 SVGAGI. V was clipped by 0 bases and J by 0 bases, with 9 bases between them. The CDR3 contains 16 residues. The CDR3 region is CASSYSDGFSGNTIYF. The CDR3 DNA reads as TGTGCCAGCAGTTACTCTGACGGATTCTCTGGAAACACCATATATTTT.

The rearrangement links TRBV6-5 to TRBJ2-4, with D uncertain. CDR3 size: 14 residues. Trimming took off 11 bases at V and 5 bases at J, with 19 bases between the two ends. Germline CDR1 is MNHEY and CDR2 is SVGAGI. The DNA for the CDR3 is TGTGCCGGCCCGTTGAACCGCTACGAAAACATTCAGTACTTC. Its translation is CAGPLNRYENIQYF.

This chain links TRBV18 with TRBJ1-1; maybe TRBD1 (6 bases). Trimming took 3 bases from V and 4 from J, leaving 12 bases between them. In germline, CDR1 is KGHSH, CDR2 LQKENI. The CDR3 spans 14 residues. CDR3 amino acids: CASSPNRDSTEAFF. DNA for the CDR3: TGTGCCAGCTCACCCAACAGGGATAGCACTGAAGCTTTCTTT. The full variable domain, with the rest looked up from reference TRBV18 and TRBJ1-1, is NAGVMQNPRHLVRRRGQEARLRCSPMKGHSHVYWYRQLPEEGLKFMVYLQKENIIDESGMPKERFSAEFPKEGPSILRIQQVVRGDSAAYFCASSPNRDSTEAFFGQGTRLTVV.

The chain has TRBV5-1 and TRBJ1-1, with 8 bases that match TRBD1. V was clipped by 2 bases and J by 1 base; unmatched bases: 1. CDR1 is SGHRS, CDR2 YFSETQ, per germline. The CDR3 is 14 amino acids. The CDR3 protein is CASSLGTGNTEAFF. CDR3 DNA: TGCGCCAGCAGCTTAGGGACAGGGAACACTGAAGCTTTCTTT.

The chain has TRBV11-1 and TRBJ2-5; TRBD1 aligns across 7 bases. The germline gives CDR1 SGHAT, CDR2 FQDESV (reference sequence). V lost 3 bases to trimming and J lost 5 bases; unmatched junction nucleotides: 6. CDR3 length: 14 residues. CDR3 loop: CASSLKQGWETQYF. CDR3 DNA: TGTGCCAGCAGCTTGAAACAGGGGTGGGAGACCCAGTACTTC.

CDR3 region: CASSYSRTMERGEQYF. CDR3 bases: TGTGCCAGCAGTTACTCGCGGACAATGGAAAGGGGCGAGCAGTACTTC. The chain couples TRBV6-5 to TRBJ2-7; D is possibly TRBD1 (5 bases). In germline, CDR1 is MNHEY, CDR2 SVGAGI. This CDR3 contains 16 residues. V was trimmed by 0 bases and J by 6 bases, leaving 18 bases between them.

The chain joins TRBV5-1 to TRBJ2-7; D is unresolved. Germline CDR1 reads SGHRS; CDR2 reads YFSETQ. V gave up 0 bases and J gave up 1 base, with 8 bases separating them. This CDR3 comprises 14 residues. CDR3 protein: CASSLAASSYEQYF. The CDR3 nucleotides read TGCGCCAGCAGCTTGGCTGCTAGTTCCTACGAGCAGTACTTC.

V usage is TRBV9 and J usage is TRBJ2-2; 7 bases line up with TRBD2. The CDR3 has 19 amino acids. V shed 1 base and J 1 base; nucleotides not matched to a gene: 13. The V gene's germline CDR1 is SGDLS and CDR2 YYNGEE. CDR3 loop: CASSVSRVGGPKNTGELFF. In nucleotides, the CDR3 is TGTGCCAGCAGCGTATCTAGGGTGGGAGGGCCAAAGAACACCGGGGAGCTGTTTTTT.

The chain couples TRBV6-5 to TRBJ2-3; D may be TRBD2 (7 bases). The CDR3 runs 15 residues. CDR1 and CDR2 from the germline V gene are MNHEY and SVGAGI. V was shortened by 5 bases and J by 2 bases, with 14 bases between the two germline ends. Here the CDR3 DNA reads TGTGCCAGCAGTAAGGGGGGGGATTACACAGATACGCAGTATTTT. This encodes CASSKGGDYTDTQYF.

This rearrangement joins TRBV6-5 to TRBJ2-5, with 10 bases lining up with TRBD1. Trimming took 2 bases from V and 3 from J; bases not matched to a gene: 6. The CDR3 totals 16 residues. Germline V gene sequence: CDR1 MNHEY, CDR2 SVGAGI. The CDR3 sequence: CASSYPADRGEETQYF. The CDR3 nucleotides are TGTGCCAGCAGTTACCCCGCGGACAGGGGGGAAGAGACCCAGTACTTC.